The 7 T cell receptor beta chains given below trace back to one sample, sequenced in a study of spatial heterogeneity in lung cancer. TCRdb reanalysed the 5' RACE reads using MiXCR and keeps one entry per CDR3 protein. The table lists about 82,000 distinct CDR3 sequences, around 12% of them singletons, with roughly 4.2% in the top ten. Time point specified: sample taken at primary tumor resection. Unsorted samples of tumor, nontumor lung or frozen PBMC had their whole RNA sequenced. Sequences were derived from PBMCs, sampled at surgery. The source of these receptors is a male donor with early-stage non-small cell lung cancer.

This clonotype was observed a handful of times. The rearrangement links TRBV10-3 to TRBJ1-5; D may be TRBD1 (6 bases). Trimming left V 2 bases short and J 3 bases short, with 11 bases between. The germline V gene encodes CDR1 ENHRY and CDR2 SYGVKD. The length of the CDR3 is 15 residues. The CDR3 DNA is TGTGCCATCAGTGAGCGGGGGACAAACAATCAGCCCCAGCATTTT. It encodes CAISERGTNNQPQHF.

This clonotype was recorded a few times. The chain has TRBV12-3 or TRBV12-4 and TRBJ2-2; D call uncertain. The V gene lost 0 bases and the J gene lost 3 bases, with 20 bases spanning the gap. This CDR3 contains 19 residues. CDR3 in DNA: TGTGCCAGCAGTTTAGCGGGAAAATTCTCAGGACCCCACACCGGGGAGCTGTTTTTT. The encoded protein is CASSLAGKFSGPHTGELFF.

The V gene is TRBV24-1, the J gene TRBJ2-3; D remains unclear. This CDR3 has 13 residues. Trimming stripped 4 bases from V and 2 bases from J, with 6 bases between. Germline CDR1 reads KGHDR; CDR2 reads SFDVKD. The CDR3 here is CATSDSITDTQYF. CDR3 sequence (DNA): TGTGCCACCAGTGACTCGATCACAGATACGCAGTATTTT.

This clonotype was seen a few times. CDR3 nucleotides: TGCGCCAGTAGACTCAGGAACGAGCAGTACTTC. Its translation: CASRLRNEQYF. The chain joins TRBV5-1 to TRBJ2-7; D remains unclear. V was trimmed by 8 bases and J by 5 bases, leaving 11 bases between them. CDR3 length equals 11 residues. Looked up from germline, CDR1 is SGHRS and CDR2 is YFSETQ.

This clonotype was picked up a small number of times. This sequence joins TRBV6-2 or TRBV6-3 and TRBJ2-1, with TRBD2 identical over 9 bases. The CDR3 runs to 15 residues. Losses at the gene ends were 6 bases for V and 6 bases for J; bases not matched to a gene: 9. Germline lookup yields CDR1 MNHEY and CDR2 SVGEGT. CDR3 loop: CASSRTSGLPNEQFF. For the CDR3, the DNA is TGTGCCAGCAGCCGAACTAGCGGGCTGCCCAATGAGCAGTTCTTC.

The V gene is TRBV5-4, the J gene TRBJ1-3; D perhaps matches TRBD1 (6 bases). CDR3 size: 17 residues. V dropped 1 base and J dropped 4 bases, with 18 bases sitting between them. Germline V gene data show CDR1 as SGHNT and CDR2 as YYREEE (reference sequence). The CDR3 reads CASSLSGGALGGNTIYF. CDR3 nucleotide sequence: TGTGCCAGCAGCTTGTCCGGGGGCGCCTTAGGAGGAAACACCATATATTTT.

Notes on this clonotype: An end of the junction differs from the germline gene, which may be a read error. The chain recombines TRBV19 with TRBJ2-2, with TRBD2 matching over 9 bases. Germline CDR1 reads LNHDA; CDR2 reads SQIVND (reference sequence). The CDR3 has 14 residues. The CDR3 here is CACRPGLAAGELFF. The CDR3 nucleotides read TGTGCCTGTAGGCCGGGACTAGCAGCCGGGGAGCTGTTTTTT.